Sequencing of this T cell receptor (beta chain) was carried out in a study of beta chain features in type 1 diabetes. Study-wide context: Cell yields, gender and age were similar in healthy donors and patients.

As every portion of the isolated RNA was reverse transcribed, the sequencing read expressed TCRB transcripts. Generated by immunoSEQ multiplex PCR, the TCRdb table keeps only in-frame clones and is missing some. The sample has 300,000 to 400,000 clones; over 9% are singletons. This clone has a count of ten or more. Its antigen is unknown. The germline V and J ends were trimmed by 0 bases and 8 bases, with 15 bases remaining between them. Per the germline V gene, CDR1 is SGDLS and CDR2 is YYNGEE. The CDR3 runs to 15 residues. Study-wide results and caveats: All four CD4+ subsets of Type 1 diabetes patients contained TCRB CDR3s that were moderately but significantly shorter.

This clonotype originated in a man aged 30 to 45 with type 1 diabetes. The chain combines TRBV9 with TRBJ2-1; D might be TRBD1 or TRBD2, each matching 5 bases. Sequenced input: central memory CD4+ T cells from blood. CDR3 amino acids: CASSVEFEVGDEQFF. In DNA form, the CDR3 reads TGTGCCAGCAGCGTAGAGTTTGAGGTGGGGGATGAGCAGTTCTTC.